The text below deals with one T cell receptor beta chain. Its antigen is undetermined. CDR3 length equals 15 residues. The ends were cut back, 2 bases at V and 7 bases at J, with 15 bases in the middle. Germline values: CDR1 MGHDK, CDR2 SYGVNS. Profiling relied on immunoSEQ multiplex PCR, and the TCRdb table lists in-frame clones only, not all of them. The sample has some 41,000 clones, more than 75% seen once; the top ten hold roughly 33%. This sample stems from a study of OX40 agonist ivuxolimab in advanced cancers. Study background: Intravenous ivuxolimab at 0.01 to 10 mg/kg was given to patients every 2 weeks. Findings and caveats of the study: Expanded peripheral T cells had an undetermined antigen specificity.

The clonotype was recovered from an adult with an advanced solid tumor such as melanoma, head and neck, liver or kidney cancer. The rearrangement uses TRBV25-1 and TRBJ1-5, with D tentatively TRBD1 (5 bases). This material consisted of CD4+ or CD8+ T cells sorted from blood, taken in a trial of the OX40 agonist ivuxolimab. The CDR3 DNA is TGTGCCAGCAGTGAAGATTCGGGGGTTGGCCAGCCCCAGCATTTT. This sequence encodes CASSEDSGVGQPQHF.